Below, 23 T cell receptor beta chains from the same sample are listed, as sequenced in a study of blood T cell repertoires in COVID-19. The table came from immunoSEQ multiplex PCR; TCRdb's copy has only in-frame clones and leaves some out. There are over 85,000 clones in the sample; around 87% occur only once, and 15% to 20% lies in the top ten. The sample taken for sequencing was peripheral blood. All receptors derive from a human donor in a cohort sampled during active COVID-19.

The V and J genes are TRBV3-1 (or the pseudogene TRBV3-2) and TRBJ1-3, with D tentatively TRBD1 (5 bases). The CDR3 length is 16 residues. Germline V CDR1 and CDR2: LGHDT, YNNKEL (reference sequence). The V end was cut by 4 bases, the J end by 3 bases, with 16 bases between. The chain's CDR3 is CASSPVSGGIGNTIYF. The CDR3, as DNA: TGTGCCAGCAGCCCGGTGTCCGGGGGTATTGGAAACACCATATATTTT.

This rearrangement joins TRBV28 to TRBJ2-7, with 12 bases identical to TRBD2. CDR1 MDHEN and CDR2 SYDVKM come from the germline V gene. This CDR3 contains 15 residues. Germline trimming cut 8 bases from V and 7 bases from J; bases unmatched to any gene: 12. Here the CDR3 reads CASLELLAGGREQYF. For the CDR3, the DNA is TGTGCCAGCCTAGAACTACTAGCGGGAGGCCGGGAGCAGTACTTC.

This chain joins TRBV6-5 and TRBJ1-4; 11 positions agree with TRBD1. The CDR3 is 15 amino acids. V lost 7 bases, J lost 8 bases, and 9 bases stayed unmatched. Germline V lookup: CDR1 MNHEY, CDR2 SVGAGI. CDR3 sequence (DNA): TGTGCCAGCACCCAGCGGACAGGGGGCACCGAAAAACTGTTTTTT. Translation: CASTQRTGGTEKLFF.

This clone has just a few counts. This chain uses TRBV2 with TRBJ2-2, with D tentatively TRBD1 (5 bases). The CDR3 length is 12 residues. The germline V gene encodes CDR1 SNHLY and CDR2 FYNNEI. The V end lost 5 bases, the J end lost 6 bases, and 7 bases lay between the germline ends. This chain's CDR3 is CASSRGPGELFF. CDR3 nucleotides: TGTGCCAGCAGTAGGGGCCCCGGGGAGCTGTTTTTT. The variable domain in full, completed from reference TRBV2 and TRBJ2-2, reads EPEVTQTPSHQVTQMGQEVILRCVPISNHLYFYWYRQILGQKVEFLVSFYNNEISEKSEIFDDQFSVERPDGSNFTLKIRSTKLEDSAMYFCASSRGPGELFFGEGSRLTVL.

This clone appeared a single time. The CDR3 is CASSLGLGREQYF. The CDR3 DNA sequence: TGTGCCAGCAGCTTAGGCCTGGGCCGCGAGCAGTACTTC. The chain has TRBV7-2 and TRBJ2-7; no reliable D call. Per the germline V gene, CDR1 is SGHTA and CDR2 is FQGNSA. V was cut by 1 base and J by 6 bases, with 10 bases left in between. The CDR3 is 13 residues long.

The CDR3: CASSLADSLGNTIYF. The CDR3 nucleotides read TGTGCCAGCAGCTTGGCCGACAGCTTAGGAAACACCATATATTTT. V gene TRBV7-8 combines with J gene TRBJ1-3, with a tentative D call TRBD1 (5 bases). The CDR3 is 15 amino acids. CDR1 and CDR2 (germline): SGHVS, FQNEAQ. Trimming shortened V by 3 bases and J by 4 bases, and 13 bases separated the two germline ends.

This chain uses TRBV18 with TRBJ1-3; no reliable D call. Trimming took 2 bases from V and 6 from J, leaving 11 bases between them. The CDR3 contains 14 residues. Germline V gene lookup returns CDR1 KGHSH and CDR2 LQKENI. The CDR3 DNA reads TGTGCCAGCTCACCATCGGTGGAGGCAAACACCATATATTTT. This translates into CASSPSVEANTIYF.

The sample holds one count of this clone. The CDR3 region has the DNA TGCAGCGTTGAAACAGGGCTGGACTATGGCTACACCTTC. It codes for CSVETGLDYGYTF. The rearrangement links TRBV29-1 to TRBJ1-2, with a tentative D call TRBD1 (6 bases). CDR3 size: 13 residues. In germline, CDR1 is SQVTM, CDR2 ANQGSEA. Trimming left V 2 bases short and J 3 bases short, with 10 bases between.

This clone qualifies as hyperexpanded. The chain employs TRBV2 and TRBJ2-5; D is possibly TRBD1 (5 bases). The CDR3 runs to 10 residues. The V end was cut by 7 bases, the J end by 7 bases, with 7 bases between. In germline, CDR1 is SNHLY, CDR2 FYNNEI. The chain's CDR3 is CASNQGTQYF. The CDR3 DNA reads TGTGCCAGCAACCAGGGGACCCAGTACTTC.

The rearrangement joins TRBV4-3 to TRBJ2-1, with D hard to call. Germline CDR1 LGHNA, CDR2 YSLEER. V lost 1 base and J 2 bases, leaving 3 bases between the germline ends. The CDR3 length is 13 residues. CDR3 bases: TGCGCCAGCAGCCAAGCTGCCTACAATGAGCAGTTCTTC. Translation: CASSQAAYNEQFF.

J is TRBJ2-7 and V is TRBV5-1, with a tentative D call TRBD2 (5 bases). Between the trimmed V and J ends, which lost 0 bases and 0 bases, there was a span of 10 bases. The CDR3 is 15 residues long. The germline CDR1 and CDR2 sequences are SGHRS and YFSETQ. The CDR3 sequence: CASSLVATSSYEQYF. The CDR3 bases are TGCGCCAGCAGCTTGGTAGCGACAAGCTCCTACGAGCAGTACTTC.

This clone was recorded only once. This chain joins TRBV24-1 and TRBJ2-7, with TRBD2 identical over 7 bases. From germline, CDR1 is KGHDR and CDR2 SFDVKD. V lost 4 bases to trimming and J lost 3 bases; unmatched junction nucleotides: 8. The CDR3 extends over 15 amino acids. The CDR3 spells CATSDPMAGDYEQYF. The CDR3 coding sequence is TGTGCCACCAGTGACCCAATGGCGGGGGACTACGAGCAGTACTTC.

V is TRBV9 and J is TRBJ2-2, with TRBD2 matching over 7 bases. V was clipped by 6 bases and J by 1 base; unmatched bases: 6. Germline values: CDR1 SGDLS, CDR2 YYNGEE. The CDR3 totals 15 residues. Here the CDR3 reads CASTKGGMNTGELFF. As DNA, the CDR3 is TGTGCCAGCACAAAGGGAGGGATGAACACCGGGGAGCTGTTTTTT.

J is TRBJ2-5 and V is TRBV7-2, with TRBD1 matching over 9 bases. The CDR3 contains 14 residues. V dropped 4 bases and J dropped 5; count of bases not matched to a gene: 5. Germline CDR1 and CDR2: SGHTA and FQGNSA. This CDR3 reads CASSWDRVDETQYF. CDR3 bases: TGTGCCAGCAGCTGGGACAGGGTTGATGAGACCCAGTACTTC.

The chain's CDR3 is CASSFQGAGETQYF. DNA of the CDR3: TGTGCCAGCAGCTTCCAGGGGGCAGGAGAGACCCAGTACTTC. This chain joins TRBV7-3 and TRBJ2-5; 8 bases line up with TRBD1. CDR1 is SGHTA and CDR2 is FQGTGA in the germline V gene. The V gene end was trimmed by 3 bases and the J gene end by 4 bases; junction bases not matched to a gene: 4. CDR3 length: 14 residues.

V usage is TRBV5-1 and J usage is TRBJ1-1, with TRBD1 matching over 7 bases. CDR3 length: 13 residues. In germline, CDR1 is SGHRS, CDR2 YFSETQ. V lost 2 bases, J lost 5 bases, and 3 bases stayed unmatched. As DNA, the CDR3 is TGCGCCAGCAGCTTTACAGGGGTTACTGAAGCTTTCTTT. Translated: CASSFTGVTEAFF.

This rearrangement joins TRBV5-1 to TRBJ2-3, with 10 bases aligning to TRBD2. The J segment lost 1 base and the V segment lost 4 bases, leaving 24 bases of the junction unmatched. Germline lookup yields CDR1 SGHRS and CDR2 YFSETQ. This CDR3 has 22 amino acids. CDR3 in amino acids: CASSLLAGVQWEVEWGTDTQYF. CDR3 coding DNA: TGCGCCAGCAGCCTCCTAGCGGGGGTCCAATGGGAGGTAGAGTGGGGCACAGATACGCAGTATTTT. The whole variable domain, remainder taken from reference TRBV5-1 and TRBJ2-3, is KAGVTQTPRYLIKTRGQQVTLSCSPISGHRSVSWYQQTPGQGLQFLFEYFSETQRNKGNFPGRFSGRQFSNSRSEMNVSTLELGDSALYLCASSLLAGVQWEVEWGTDTQYFGPGTRLTVL.

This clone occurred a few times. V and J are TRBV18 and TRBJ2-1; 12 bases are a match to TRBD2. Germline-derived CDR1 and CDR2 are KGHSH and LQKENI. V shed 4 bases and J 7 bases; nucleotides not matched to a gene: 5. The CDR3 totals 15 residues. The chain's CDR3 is CASSRLAGEWNEQFF. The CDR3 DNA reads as TGTGCCAGCTCACGACTAGCGGGAGAATGGAATGAGCAGTTCTTC.

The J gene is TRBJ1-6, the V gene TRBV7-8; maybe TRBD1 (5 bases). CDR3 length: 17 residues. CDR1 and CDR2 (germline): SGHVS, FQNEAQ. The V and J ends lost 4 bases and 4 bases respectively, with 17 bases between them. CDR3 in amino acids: CASSSKILQGYNSPLHF. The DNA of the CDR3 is TGTGCCAGCAGCTCGAAGATATTGCAGGGATATAATTCACCCCTCCACTTT.

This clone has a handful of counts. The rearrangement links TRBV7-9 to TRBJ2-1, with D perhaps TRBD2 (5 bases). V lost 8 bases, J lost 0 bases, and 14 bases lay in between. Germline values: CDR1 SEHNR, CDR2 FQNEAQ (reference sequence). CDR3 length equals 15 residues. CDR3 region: CASCSVSSSYNEQFF. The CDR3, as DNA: TGTGCCAGCTGTAGCGTGTCAAGCTCCTACAATGAGCAGTTCTTC.

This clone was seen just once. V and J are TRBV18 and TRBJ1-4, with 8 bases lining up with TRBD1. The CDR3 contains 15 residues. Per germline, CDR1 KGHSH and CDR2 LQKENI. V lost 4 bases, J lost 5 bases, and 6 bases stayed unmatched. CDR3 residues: CASSQETGANEKLFF. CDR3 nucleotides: TGTGCCAGCTCACAAGAGACAGGGGCAAATGAAAAACTGTTTTTT. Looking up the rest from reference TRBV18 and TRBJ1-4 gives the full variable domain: NAGVMQNPRHLVRRRGQEARLRCSPMKGHSHVYWYRQLPEEGLKFMVYLQKENIIDESGMPKERFSAEFPKEGPSILRIQQVVRGDSAAYFCASSQETGANEKLFFGSGTQLSVL.

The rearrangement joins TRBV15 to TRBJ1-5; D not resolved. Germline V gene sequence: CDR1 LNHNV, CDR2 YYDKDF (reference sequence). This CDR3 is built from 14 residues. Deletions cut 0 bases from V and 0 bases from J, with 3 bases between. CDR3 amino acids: CATSREYSNQPQHF. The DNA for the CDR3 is TGTGCCACCAGCAGAGAATATAGCAATCAGCCCCAGCATTTT.

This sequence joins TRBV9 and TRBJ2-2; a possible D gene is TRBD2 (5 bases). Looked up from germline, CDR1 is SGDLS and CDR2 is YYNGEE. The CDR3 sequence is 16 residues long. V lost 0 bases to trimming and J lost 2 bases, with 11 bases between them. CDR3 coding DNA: TGTGCCAGCAGCGTAGGTCGAGCGGAAAACACCGGGGAGCTGTTTTTT. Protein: CASSVGRAENTGELFF.